This passage covers 6 T cell receptor beta chains from one sample sequenced in a study of blood T cell repertoires in COVID-19. TCRdb's copy holds only in-frame clones and misses some; the assay was immunoSEQ multiplex PCR. This sample has around 360,000 clones, with about 89% found just once. Sequencing used PBMCs or T cells enriched from blood (not recorded which). These receptors all stem from a middle-aged man in a cohort exposed to, infected with or recovered from COVID-19 (not recorded which).

This clone was observed a handful of times. This chain joins TRBV28 and TRBJ2-1; weak D call: TRBD1 (6 bases). V lost 3 bases, J lost 9 bases, and 18 bases lay in between. The CDR3 consists of 15 residues. Germline lookup yields CDR1 MDHEN and CDR2 SYDVKM. The CDR3 loop is CASSFVNRAWSEQFF. CDR3 DNA: TGTGCCAGCAGTTTCGTCAACAGGGCCTGGAGTGAGCAGTTCTTC.

The chain has TRBV19 and TRBJ2-2; 9 nucleotides line up with TRBD1. This CDR3 is 17 amino acids long. The V segment lost 4 bases and the J segment 0 bases; nucleotides outside the gene matches: 6. Germline lookup yields CDR1 LNHDA and CDR2 SQIVND (reference sequence). CDR3 residues: CASSTGQGKSNTGELFF. For the CDR3, the DNA is TGTGCCAGTAGTACGGGACAGGGTAAATCGAACACCGGGGAGCTGTTTTTT.

V gene TRBV12-5 combines with J gene TRBJ2-1; the D gene is possibly TRBD2 (5 bases). The CDR3 length is 16 residues. Trimming removed 5 bases from V and 2 bases from J, with 16 bases in between. The germline CDR1 and CDR2 sequences are LGHNT and FRNRAP. The CDR3 DNA follows: TGTGCTAGTGGTAGCCCTCTAGCTGGGACCTACAATGAGCAGTTCTTC. Translated, it gives CASGSPLAGTYNEQFF.

The chain combines TRBV28 with TRBJ2-1, with 7 bases that match TRBD1. V gave up 6 bases and J gave up 2 bases; unmatched junction bases: 7. The CDR3 length is 15 residues. CDR1 is MDHEN and CDR2 is SYDVKM in the germline V gene. Written as DNA, the CDR3 is TGTGCCAGCAGGGCAGGGGGTAGCGCCTACAATGAGCAGTTCTTC. As protein: CASRAGGSAYNEQFF.

This chain joins TRBV7-6 and TRBJ1-2; maybe TRBD1 (5 bases). Germline CDR1 and CDR2: SGHVS and FNYEAQ. V was pared by 3 bases and J by 1 base, with 12 bases between. This CDR3 comprises 15 residues. The CDR3: CASSFAGGDNYGYTF. As DNA, the CDR3 is TGTGCCAGCAGCTTTGCGGGGGGGGATAACTATGGCTACACCTTC.

The genes are TRBV12-5 and TRBJ1-3; possible D gene TRBD1, 6 bases. The CDR3 spans 20 residues. Germline V gene lookup returns CDR1 LGHNT and CDR2 FRNRAP. V was pared by 6 bases and J by 0 bases, with 27 bases between. CDR3 sequence: CASGPGTLSFSFYSGNTIYF. CDR3 in DNA: TGTGCTAGTGGCCCAGGGACACTATCTTTCTCATTTTACTCTGGAAACACCATATATTTT.